The entry that follows covers one T cell receptor (beta chain) sequence. Germline-derived CDR1 and CDR2 are SGDLS and YYNGEE. With V trimmed by 3 bases and J by 4 bases, 7 bases remained unmatched. The CDR3 runs 16 residues. Random hexamers were used to reverse transcribe the RNA input (roughly 0.5 to 1 ug). With immunoSEQ multiplex PCR, TCR beta CDR3 was amplified across 54 Vbeta and 13 Jbeta. One entry per CDR3 protein, called by TCRdb with MiXCR from the immunoSEQ multiplex PCR reads. The sample has about 250,000 distinct CDR3 sequences; around 93% are singletons. The authors carried out high-throughput sequencing of TCR beta. They applied it to CD8+ and CD4+ T cells obtained from blood. TEMRA cells were FACS-enriched, with CD8+ and CD4+ T cells isolated negatively. The data are from a study of CD8 T cells in Susac syndrome.

Sequencing was done on a sample of CD4+ T cells from PBMCs. J is TRBJ2-3 and V is TRBV9, with TRBD2 matching 11 bases. The source of this sequence is a human donor with multiple sclerosis. The CDR3 protein is CASSGRLAGWADTQYF. The CDR3 DNA follows: TGTGCCAGCAGCGGAAGACTAGCGGGGTGGGCAGATACGCAGTATTTT.